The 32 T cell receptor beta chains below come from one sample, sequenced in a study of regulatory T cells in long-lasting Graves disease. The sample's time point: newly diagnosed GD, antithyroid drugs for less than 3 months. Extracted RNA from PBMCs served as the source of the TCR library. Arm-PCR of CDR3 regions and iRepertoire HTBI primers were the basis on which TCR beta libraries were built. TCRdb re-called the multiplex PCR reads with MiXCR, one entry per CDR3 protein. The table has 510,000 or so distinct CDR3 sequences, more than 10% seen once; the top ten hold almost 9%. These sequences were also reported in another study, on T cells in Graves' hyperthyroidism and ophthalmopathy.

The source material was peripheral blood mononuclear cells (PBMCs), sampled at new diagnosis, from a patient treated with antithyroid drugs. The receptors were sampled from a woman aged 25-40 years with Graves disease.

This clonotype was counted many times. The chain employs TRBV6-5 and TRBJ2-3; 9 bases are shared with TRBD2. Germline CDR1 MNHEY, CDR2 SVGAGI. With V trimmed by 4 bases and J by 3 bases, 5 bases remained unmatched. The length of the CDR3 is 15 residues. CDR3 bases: TGTGCCAGCAGTTGGCGGGAGGGCCGGACAGATACGCAGTATTTT. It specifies CASSWREGRTDTQYF.

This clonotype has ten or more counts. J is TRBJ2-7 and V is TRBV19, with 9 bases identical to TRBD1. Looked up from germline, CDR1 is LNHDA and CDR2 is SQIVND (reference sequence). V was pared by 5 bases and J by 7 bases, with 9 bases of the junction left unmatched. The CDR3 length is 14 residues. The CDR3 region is CASSPGQGPWEQYF. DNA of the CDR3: TGTGCCAGTAGTCCGGGACAGGGCCCTTGGGAGCAGTACTTC.

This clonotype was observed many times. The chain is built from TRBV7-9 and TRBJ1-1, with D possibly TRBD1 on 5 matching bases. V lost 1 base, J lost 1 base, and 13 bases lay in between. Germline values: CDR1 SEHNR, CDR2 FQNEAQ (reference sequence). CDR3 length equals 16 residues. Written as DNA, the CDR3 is TGTGCCAGCAGCTTAGTCGGACGGGACTCGAACACTGAAGCTTTCTTT. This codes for CASSLVGRDSNTEAFF. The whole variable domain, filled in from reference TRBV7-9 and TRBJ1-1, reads DTGVSQNPRHKITKRGQNVTFRCDPISEHNRLYWYRQTLGQGPEFLTYFQNEAQLEKSRLLSDRFSAERPKGSFSTLEIQRTEQGDSAMYLCASSLVGRDSNTEAFFGQGTRLTVV.

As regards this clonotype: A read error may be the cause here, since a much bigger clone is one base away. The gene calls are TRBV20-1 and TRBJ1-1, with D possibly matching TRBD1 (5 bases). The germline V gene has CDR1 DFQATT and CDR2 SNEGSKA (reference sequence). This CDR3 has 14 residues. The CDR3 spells CSAAGATGSREACF. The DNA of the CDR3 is TGCAGTGCTGCCGGGGCCACGGGCAGCCGCGAAGCTTGCTTT.

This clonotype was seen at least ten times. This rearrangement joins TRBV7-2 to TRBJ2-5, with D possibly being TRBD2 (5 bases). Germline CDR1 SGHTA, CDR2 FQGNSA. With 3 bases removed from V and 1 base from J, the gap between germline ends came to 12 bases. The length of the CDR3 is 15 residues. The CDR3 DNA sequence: TGTGCCAGCAGCTTGACGGGAAGGATCCAAGAGACCCAGTACTTC. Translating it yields CASSLTGRIQETQYF.

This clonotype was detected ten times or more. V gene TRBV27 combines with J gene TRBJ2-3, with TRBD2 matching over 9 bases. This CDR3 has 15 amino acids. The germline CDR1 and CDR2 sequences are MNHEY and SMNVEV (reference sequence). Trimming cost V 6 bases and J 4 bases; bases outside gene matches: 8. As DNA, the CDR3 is TGTGCCAGCAGGCCGGGACTAGCTAGTTCAGATACGCAGTATTTT. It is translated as CASRPGLASSDTQYF.

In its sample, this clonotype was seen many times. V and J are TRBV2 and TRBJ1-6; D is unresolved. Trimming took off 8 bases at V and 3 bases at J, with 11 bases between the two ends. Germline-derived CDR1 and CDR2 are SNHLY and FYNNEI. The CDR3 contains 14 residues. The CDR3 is CASLRGFYNSPLHF. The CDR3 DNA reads TGTGCCAGCTTACGTGGGTTCTATAATTCACCCCTCCACTTT. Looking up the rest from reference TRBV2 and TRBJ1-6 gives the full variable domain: EPEVTQTPSHQVTQMGQEVILRCVPISNHLYFYWYRQILGQKVEFLVSFYNNEISEKSEIFDDQFSVERPDGSNFTLKIRSTKLEDSAMYFCASLRGFYNSPLHFGNGTRLTVT.

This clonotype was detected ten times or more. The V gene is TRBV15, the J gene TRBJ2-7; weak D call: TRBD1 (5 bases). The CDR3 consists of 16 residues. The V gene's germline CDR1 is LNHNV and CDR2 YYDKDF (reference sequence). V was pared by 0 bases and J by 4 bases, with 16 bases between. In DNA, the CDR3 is TGTGCCACCAGCAGAGATCTAGGGGTGATTGCATACGAGCAGTACTTC. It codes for CATSRDLGVIAYEQYF.

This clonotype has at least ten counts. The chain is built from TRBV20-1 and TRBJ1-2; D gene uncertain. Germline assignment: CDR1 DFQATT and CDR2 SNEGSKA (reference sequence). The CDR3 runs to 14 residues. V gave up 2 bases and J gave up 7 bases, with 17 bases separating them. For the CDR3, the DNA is TGCAGTGCTAGACGTTCTACCTCGGGTAGTGGCTACACCTTC. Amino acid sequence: CSARRSTSGSGYTF.

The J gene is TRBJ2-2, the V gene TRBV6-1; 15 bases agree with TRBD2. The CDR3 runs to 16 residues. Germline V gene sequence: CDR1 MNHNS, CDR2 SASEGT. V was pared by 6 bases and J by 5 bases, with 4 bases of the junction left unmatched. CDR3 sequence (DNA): TGTGCCAGCAGACGAGGACTAGCGGGGGGGACCGGGGAGCTGTTTTTT. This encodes CASRRGLAGGTGELFF.

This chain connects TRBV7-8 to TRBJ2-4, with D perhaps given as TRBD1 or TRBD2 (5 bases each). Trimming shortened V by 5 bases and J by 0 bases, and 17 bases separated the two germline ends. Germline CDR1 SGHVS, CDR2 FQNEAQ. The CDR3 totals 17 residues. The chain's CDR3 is CASSPLPGPLAKNIQYF. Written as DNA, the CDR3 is TGTGCCAGCAGCCCTCTACCGGGACCACTAGCCAAAAACATTCAGTACTTC.

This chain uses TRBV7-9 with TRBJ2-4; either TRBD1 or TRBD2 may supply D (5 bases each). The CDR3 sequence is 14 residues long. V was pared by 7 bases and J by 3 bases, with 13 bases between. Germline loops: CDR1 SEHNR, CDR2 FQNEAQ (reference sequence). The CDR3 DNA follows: TGTGCCAGCACTGGACATGGGGGCAAAAACATTCAGTACTTC. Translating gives CASTGHGGKNIQYF.

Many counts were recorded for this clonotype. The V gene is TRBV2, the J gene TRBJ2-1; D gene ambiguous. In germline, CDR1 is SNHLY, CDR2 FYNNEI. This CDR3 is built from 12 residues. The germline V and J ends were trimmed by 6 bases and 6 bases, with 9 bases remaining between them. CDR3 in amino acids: CASSFRPNEQFF. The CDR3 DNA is TGTGCCAGCAGCTTTCGTCCCAATGAGCAGTTCTTC.

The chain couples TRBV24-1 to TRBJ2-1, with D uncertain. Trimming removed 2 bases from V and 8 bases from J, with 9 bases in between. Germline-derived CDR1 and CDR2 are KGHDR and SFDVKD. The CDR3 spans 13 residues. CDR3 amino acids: CATSDWFVDEQFF. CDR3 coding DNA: TGTGCCACCAGTGATTGGTTCGTGGATGAGCAGTTCTTC.

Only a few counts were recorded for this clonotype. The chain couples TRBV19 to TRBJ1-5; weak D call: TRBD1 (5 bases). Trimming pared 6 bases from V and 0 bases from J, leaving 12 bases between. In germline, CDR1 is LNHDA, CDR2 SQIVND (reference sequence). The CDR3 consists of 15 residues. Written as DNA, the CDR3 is TGTGCCAGTAGCGCGGGGGTTTATAGCAATCAGCCCCAGCATTTT. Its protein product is CASSAGVYSNQPQHF. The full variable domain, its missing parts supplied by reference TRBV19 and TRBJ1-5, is DGGITQSPKYLFRKEGQNVTLSCEQNLNHDAMYWYRQDPGQGLRLIYYSQIVNDFQKGDIAEGYSVSREKKESFPLTVTSAQKNPTAFYLCASSAGVYSNQPQHFGDGTRLSIL.

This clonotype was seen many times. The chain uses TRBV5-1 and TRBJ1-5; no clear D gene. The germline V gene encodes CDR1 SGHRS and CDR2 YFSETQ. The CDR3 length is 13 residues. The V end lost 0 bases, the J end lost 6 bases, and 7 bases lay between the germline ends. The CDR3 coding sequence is TGCGCCAGCAGCTTGGGGGATGCTCAGCCCCAGCATTTT. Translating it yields CASSLGDAQPQHF.

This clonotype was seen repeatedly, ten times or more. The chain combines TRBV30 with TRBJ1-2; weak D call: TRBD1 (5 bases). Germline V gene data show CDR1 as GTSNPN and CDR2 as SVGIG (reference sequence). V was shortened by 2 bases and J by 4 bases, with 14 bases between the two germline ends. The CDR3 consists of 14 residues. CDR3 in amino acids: CAWSYRRVGYGYTF. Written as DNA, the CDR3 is TGTGCCTGGAGTTACCGCAGGGTTGGCTATGGCTACACCTTC. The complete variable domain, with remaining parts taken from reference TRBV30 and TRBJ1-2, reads SQTIHQWPATLVQPVGSPLSLECTVEGTSNPNLYWYRQAAGRGLQLLFYSVGIGQISSEVPQNLSASRPQDRQFILSSKKLLLSDSGFYLCAWSYRRVGYGYTFGSGTRLTVV.

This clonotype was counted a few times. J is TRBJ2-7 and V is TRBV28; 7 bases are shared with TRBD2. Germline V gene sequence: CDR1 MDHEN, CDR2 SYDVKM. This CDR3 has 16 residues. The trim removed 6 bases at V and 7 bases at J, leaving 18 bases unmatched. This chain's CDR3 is CASSSRPAGKEREQYF. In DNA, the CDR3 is TGTGCCAGCAGCTCTCGACCAGCGGGAAAAGAGAGGGAGCAGTACTTC.

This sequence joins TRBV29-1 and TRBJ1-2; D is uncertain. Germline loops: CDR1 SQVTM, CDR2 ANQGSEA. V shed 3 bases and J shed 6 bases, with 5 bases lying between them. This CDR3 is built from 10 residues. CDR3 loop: CSVDKNGYTF. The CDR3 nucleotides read TGCAGCGTTGACAAGAATGGCTACACCTTC.

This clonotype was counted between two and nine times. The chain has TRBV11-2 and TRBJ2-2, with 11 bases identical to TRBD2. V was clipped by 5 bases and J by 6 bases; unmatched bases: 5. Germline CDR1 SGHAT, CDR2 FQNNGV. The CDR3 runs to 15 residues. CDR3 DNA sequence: TGTGCCAGCAGCGCACTAGCGGGAGCGGCCGGGGAGCTGTTTTTT. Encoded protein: CASSALAGAAGELFF.

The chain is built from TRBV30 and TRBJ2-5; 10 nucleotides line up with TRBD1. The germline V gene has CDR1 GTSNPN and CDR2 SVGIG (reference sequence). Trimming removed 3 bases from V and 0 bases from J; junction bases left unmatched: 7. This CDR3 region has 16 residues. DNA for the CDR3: TGTGCCTGGAGGAATTATGGGACAGGGGACCAAGAGACCCAGTACTTC. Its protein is CAWRNYGTGDQETQYF.

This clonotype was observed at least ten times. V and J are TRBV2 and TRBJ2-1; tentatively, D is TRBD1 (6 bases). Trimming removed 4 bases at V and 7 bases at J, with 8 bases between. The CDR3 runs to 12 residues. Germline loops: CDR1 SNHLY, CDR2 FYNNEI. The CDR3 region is CASSADRNEQFF. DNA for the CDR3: TGTGCCAGCAGTGCTGACAGGAATGAGCAGTTCTTC.

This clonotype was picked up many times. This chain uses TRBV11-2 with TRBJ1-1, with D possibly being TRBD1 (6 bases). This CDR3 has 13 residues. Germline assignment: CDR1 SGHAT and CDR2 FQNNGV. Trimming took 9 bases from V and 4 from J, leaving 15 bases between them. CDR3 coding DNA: TGTGCCAGTAGTCTCAACAGGGCCACTGAAGCTTTCTTT. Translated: CASSLNRATEAFF.

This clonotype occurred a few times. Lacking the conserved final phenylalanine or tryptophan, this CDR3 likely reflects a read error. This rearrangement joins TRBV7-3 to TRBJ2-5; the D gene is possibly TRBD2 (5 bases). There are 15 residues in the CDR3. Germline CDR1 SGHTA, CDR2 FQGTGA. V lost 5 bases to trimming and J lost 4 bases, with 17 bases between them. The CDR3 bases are TGTGCCAGCAGCCCGGGCCCCGGGGAGCGAGAGACCCAGTACCTC. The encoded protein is CASSPGPGERETQYL.

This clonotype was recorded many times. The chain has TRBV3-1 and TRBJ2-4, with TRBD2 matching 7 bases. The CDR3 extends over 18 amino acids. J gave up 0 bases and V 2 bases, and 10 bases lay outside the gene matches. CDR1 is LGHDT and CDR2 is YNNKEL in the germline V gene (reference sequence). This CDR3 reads CASSQHLRREIAKNIQYF. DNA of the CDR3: TGTGCCAGCAGCCAACATCTTCGGCGGGAGATAGCCAAAAACATTCAGTACTTC.

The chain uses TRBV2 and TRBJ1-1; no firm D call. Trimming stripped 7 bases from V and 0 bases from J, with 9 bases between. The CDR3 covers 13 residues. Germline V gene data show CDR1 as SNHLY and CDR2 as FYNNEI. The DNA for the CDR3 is TGTGCCAGCACCAGCATCATGAACACTGAAGCTTTCTTT. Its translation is CASTSIMNTEAFF.

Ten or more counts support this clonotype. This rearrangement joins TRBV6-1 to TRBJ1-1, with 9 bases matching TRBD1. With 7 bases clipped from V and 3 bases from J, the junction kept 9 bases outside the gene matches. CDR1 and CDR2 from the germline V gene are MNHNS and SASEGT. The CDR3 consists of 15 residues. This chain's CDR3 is CASIRGQGVHTEAFF. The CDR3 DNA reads TGTGCCAGCATTAGGGGACAGGGTGTGCACACTGAAGCTTTCTTT.

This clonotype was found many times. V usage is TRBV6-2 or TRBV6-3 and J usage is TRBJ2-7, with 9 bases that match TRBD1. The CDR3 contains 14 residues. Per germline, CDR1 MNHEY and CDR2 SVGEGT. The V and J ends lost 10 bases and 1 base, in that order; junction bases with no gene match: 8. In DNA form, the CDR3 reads TGTGCCACCGAACGGGACAGGGTATCCTACGAGCAGTACTTC. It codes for CATERDRVSYEQYF.

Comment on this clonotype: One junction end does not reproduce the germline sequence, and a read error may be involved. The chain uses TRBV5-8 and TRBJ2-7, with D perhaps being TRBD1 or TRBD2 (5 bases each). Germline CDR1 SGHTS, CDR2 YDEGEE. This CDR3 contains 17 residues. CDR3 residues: CASRLGDQRYRAYEQYF. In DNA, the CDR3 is TGTGCCAGCCGCTTGGGGGATCAACGGTACCGGGCCTACGAGCAGTACTTC.

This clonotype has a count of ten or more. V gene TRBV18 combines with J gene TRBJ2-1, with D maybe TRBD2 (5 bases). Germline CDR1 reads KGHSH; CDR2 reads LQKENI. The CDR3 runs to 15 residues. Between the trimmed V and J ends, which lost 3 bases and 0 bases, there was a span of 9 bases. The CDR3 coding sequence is TGTGCCAGCTCACCGCCGGGGATCTCCTACAATGAGCAGTTCTTC. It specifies CASSPPGISYNEQFF.

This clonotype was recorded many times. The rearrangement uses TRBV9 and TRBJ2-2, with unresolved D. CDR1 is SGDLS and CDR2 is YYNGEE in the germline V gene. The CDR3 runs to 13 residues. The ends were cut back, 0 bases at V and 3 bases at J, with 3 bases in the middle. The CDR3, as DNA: TGTGCCAGCAGCGTAGGGGACACCGGGGAGCTGTTTTTT. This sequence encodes CASSVGDTGELFF.

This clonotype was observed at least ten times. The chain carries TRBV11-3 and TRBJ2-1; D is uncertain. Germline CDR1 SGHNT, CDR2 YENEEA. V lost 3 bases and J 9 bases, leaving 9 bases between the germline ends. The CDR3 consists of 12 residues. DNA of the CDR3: TGTGCCAGCAGCTTTACATCGACTGAGCAGTTCTTC. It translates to CASSFTSTEQFF.